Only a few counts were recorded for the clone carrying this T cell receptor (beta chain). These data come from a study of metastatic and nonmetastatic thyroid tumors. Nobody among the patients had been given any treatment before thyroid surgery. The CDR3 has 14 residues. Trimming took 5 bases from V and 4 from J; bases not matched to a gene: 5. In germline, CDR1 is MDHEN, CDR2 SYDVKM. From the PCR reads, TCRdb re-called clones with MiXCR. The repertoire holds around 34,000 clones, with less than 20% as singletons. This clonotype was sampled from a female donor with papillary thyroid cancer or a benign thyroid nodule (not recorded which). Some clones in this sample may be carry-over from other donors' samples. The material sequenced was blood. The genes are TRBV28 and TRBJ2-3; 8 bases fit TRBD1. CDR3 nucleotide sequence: TGTGCCAGCAGTGCCGACAGGGGTGCAGATACGCAGTATTTT. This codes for CASSADRGADTQYF.